This TCR beta chain was documented in a study of blood T cell repertoires in COVID-19 (TCRdb year 2020). With respect to the entire study: The collaborator samples originated in the United States, Italy and Spain and spanned the acute and convalescent phases of COVID-19. The material from the prospective study consisted of cDNA or gDNA derived from T cells, B-cell-depleted T cells, or PBMCs. Deeply sampled blood TCRbeta repertoires from subjects exposed to, actively infected with, or recovered from COVID-19 were included in the dataset. The repertoires were released in a freely available public database intended as a resource for research on the immune response to SARS-CoV-2. Samples came from the ongoing ImmuneRACE study (first 160 participants) plus 1,254 subjects from 6 global collaborators. Sample metadata almost always included a de-identified subject ID, COVID-19 status, age in years and sex. Where HLA class I and class II types were available, the types were taken from metadata supplied by the sample provider, not from assay-based typing.

The research as a whole found: The quantity of clinical and demographic metadata differed by source and by participant and was supplied without curation.

Of note for this clone: The clone's antigen remains unknown. Within one base of it there is no much larger clone, and no base qualities were kept.

The immunoSEQ Assay, a bias-controlled multiplex PCR, was used to amplify TCRbeta CDR3 regions from genomic DNA. Per the source publication's procedure: Within the assay, amplification of reference gene primers was used to estimate how many nucleated cells each sample contained. To quantify the absolute abundance of each unique TCRbeta CDR3 rearrangement, sequence reads were collapsed and filtered. For each sample, productive Simpson clonality was calculated as the square root of Simpson's diversity index across productive rearrangements. What TCRdb holds here is the immuneACCESS table cut down to in-frame rearrangements. Part of the clones is not present; checked against another copy, under half of the missing clones reflect an unresolved V gene, and the others are unexplained. V and J calls and clone size are as listed in that table; D and trimming were resolved from the DNA. This sample holds 200,000 to 250,000 clones; over 70% were observed only once. Jointly, the top ten make up about 3.5% of the sample.

Participants in the prospective study were aged roughly 18 to 100 years, lived in about two dozen United States geographic areas, and enrolled through a virtual design. In the prospective study, participants were assigned to cohorts based on the clinical history participants reported in a screening survey and a study questionnaire. A participant counted as exposed if, within 2 weeks of entering the study, that participant had been in contact with someone who had a PCR-confirmed or clinician-diagnosed COVID-19 case. In the prospective study, mobile phlebotomists collected whole blood, serum and a nasopharyngeal or oropharyngeal swab from each participant. Additional blood draws and questionnaires over an approximately two-month period could optionally be provided by prospective study participants. Before DNA extraction, prospective study blood samples were shipped either frozen or at room temperature.

CDR1 is given as LGHDT and CDR2 as YNNKEL, both from the germline V gene (reference sequence). V and J are truncated by 5 bases and 1 base respectively, leaving an intervening sequence of 12 bases. The CDR3 starts with the cysteine, ends with the phenylalanine, and has 15 residues. The CDR3 DNA has 45 bases and is translated from base 1. The specimen sequenced was PBMCs or T cells enriched from blood (not recorded which). This receptor chain uses TRBV3-1 (or the pseudogene TRBV3-2) and TRBJ1-5; no D gene call is confident. This TCR was recovered from a woman aged 25 to 45 who had been exposed to COVID-19. The DNA is TGTGCCAGCAGCTCATCCCCAGCGAGCAATCAGCCCCAGCATTTT. Its protein reads: CASSSSPASNQPQHF.